The 10 T cell receptor beta chains listed next were all sequenced from one sample in a study of cytomegalovirus exposure and HLA in healthy donors. The table came from immunoSEQ multiplex PCR; TCRdb's copy has only in-frame clones and leaves some out. Of 250,000 to 400,000 clones listed, 88% are singletons. The sequencing input was PBMCs. The receptors come from a man under 40 in good health and CMV-seronegative.

This clone has only one observation. The chain uses TRBV5-4 and TRBJ2-1; D not resolved. Per germline, CDR1 SGHNT and CDR2 YYREEE (reference sequence). The V end was cut by 1 base, the J end by 4 bases, with 9 bases between. CDR3 length: 14 amino acids. The CDR3 sequence is CASSLRLAYNEQFF. The DNA of the CDR3 is TGTGCCAGCAGCTTGAGGTTAGCATACAATGAGCAGTTCTTC.

The chain has TRBV5-4 and TRBJ1-2, with 7 bases lining up with TRBD1. This CDR3 contains 14 residues. Germline loops: CDR1 SGHNT, CDR2 YYREEE (reference sequence). The J segment lost 2 bases and the V segment lost 4 bases, leaving 5 bases of the junction unmatched. The CDR3 loop is CASSPGQRNYGYTF. The DNA for the CDR3 is TGTGCCAGCAGCCCGGGACAGAGGAACTATGGCTACACCTTC.

CDR3 in amino acids: CASSEAGTGGREQYF. Here the CDR3 DNA reads TGTGCCAGCAGTGAAGCGGGGACAGGGGGCCGCGAGCAGTACTTC. The J gene is TRBJ2-7, the V gene TRBV6-1, with 12 bases that match TRBD1. Germline V gene data show CDR1 as MNHNS and CDR2 as SASEGT. The CDR3 has 15 amino acids. The J segment lost 6 bases and the V segment lost 0 bases, leaving 3 bases of the junction unmatched.

V gene TRBV12-5 combines with J gene TRBJ2-1; no clear D gene. Trimming pared 2 bases from V and 0 bases from J, leaving 8 bases between. Per the germline V gene, CDR1 is LGHNT and CDR2 is FRNRAP. The CDR3 length is 15 residues. CDR3 amino acids: CASGLIPSSYNEQFF. The CDR3 nucleotides are TGTGCTAGTGGTTTGATCCCGAGCTCCTACAATGAGCAGTTCTTC.

The chain links TRBV10-3 to TRBJ1-4; a weak D match, TRBD1 (6 bases). Germline V lookup: CDR1 ENHRY, CDR2 SYGVKD. Trimming stripped 6 bases from V and 0 bases from J, with 11 bases between. The CDR3 has 15 amino acids. The CDR3 reads CAIRDSHTTNEKLFF. The CDR3 bases are TGTGCCATCAGGGACAGTCACACAACTAATGAAAAACTGTTTTTT.

The chain carries TRBV6-5 and TRBJ2-7; no definite D call. Germline V gives CDR1 MNHEY, CDR2 SVGAGI. This CDR3 contains 15 residues. Trimming removed 5 bases at V and 3 bases at J, with 17 bases between. CDR3 bases: TGTGCCAGCAGTGCCTCGACACATGGGCTCTACGAGCAGTACTTC. Amino acids: CASSASTHGLYEQYF.

The V and J genes are TRBV5-1 and TRBJ2-3; possibly TRBD2 for D (5 bases). The germline V gene has CDR1 SGHRS and CDR2 YFSETQ. V lost 2 bases to trimming and J lost 2 bases, with 12 bases between them. The length of the CDR3 is 15 residues. The CDR3 DNA sequence: TGCGCCAGCAGCTTCTCCGGAGGACCCACAGATACGCAGTATTTT. As protein: CASSFSGGPTDTQYF.

In DNA form, the CDR3 reads TGTGCCAGCAGCCAAGTTAATAGCGGGGGACCCCGAGGCGGGGAGCTGTTTTTT. Its protein is CASSQVNSGGPRGGELFF. This chain joins TRBV4-2 and TRBJ2-2; 9 positions match TRBD2. This CDR3 comprises 18 residues. Germline CDR1 is LGHNA and CDR2 is YNFKEQ. J was trimmed by 7 bases and V by 1 base; bases with no gene match: 13.

The chain's CDR3 is CASRTSGNYEQYF. The CDR3 DNA is TGTGCCAGCAGGACTAGCGGAAACTACGAGCAGTACTTC. The rearrangement uses TRBV19 and TRBJ2-7, with 10 bases lining up with TRBD2. V trimming: 9 bases; J trimming: 3 bases; junction bases outside the gene matches: 5. The CDR3 consists of 13 residues. Germline V gene data show CDR1 as LNHDA and CDR2 as SQIVND (reference sequence). The entire variable domain, with the rest obtained from reference TRBV19 and TRBJ2-7, is as follows: DGGITQSPKYLFRKEGQNVTLSCEQNLNHDAMYWYRQDPGQGLRLIYYSQIVNDFQKGDIAEGYSVSREKKESFPLTVTSAQKNPTAFYLCASRTSGNYEQYFGPGTRLTVT.

In its sample, this clone was seen once. The chain is built from TRBV13 and TRBJ1-3; 7 positions agree with TRBD1. CDR3 size: 15 residues. V lost 6 bases, J lost 2 bases, and 7 bases stayed unmatched. Germline values: CDR1 PRHDT, CDR2 FYEKMQ (reference sequence). The DNA for the CDR3 is TGTGCCAGCAGGCCTACAGGGGCGACTGGAAACACCATATATTTT. As protein: CASRPTGATGNTIYF.